The clone carrying this T cell receptor beta chain was detected only a few times. Expressed TCRB transcripts got sequenced, as all isolated RNA was reverse transcribed. Libraries were prepared by immunoSEQ multiplex PCR; TCRdb keeps only in-frame clonotypes and omits some of them. The table lists under 450,000 clones, roughly 16% of them singletons, with 0.019% in the top ten. These data originate in a study of beta chain features in type 1 diabetes. The clonotype originates from a woman aged 18-29 years in good health. Sequenced material: naive CD4+ T cells from blood.

CDR3 amino acids: CASSFAESSGRRDIQYF. CDR3 DNA sequence: TGTGCCAGCAGTTTTGCAGAATCTAGCGGGAGGAGGGACATTCAGTACTTC. The chain joins TRBV27 to TRBJ2-4; 11 bases agree with TRBD2. The junction had 12 bases not matched to a gene; V was cut back by 3 bases and J by 8 bases. The CDR3 consists of 17 residues. Germline CDR1 MNHEY, CDR2 SMNVEV (reference sequence).